This TCR beta chain was identified in a study of shared clonotypes between healthy human individuals. General study findings and limits: Relative to their counterparts shared across all four donors, non-shared clonotypes exhibited diminished generation probabilities. Across subsets, estimated richness was generally greater for naive than for memory populations.

There are 14 residues in the CDR3. V lost 6 bases and J lost 3, with 15 bases in between. Germline V gene lookup returns CDR1 MNHEY and CDR2 SVGAGI. A remark on this clone: Antigen: not known.

Sequencing was performed with immunoSEQ multiplex PCR; in TCRdb, only in-frame clones are kept and a portion is missing. The profile shows about 1 million clones, approximately 70% of them singletons. This TCR derives from a man between 18 and 35 years old in good health. The specimen was memory CD4+ T cells sorted from blood. Subset denoted: CD45RA-negative fraction. The chain joins TRBV6-5 to TRBJ2-7, with TRBD2 as a possible D gene (5 bases). CDR3 sequence: CASSRGQRDYEQYF. Here the CDR3 DNA reads TGTGCCAGCAGCCGCGGGCAGAGAGACTACGAGCAGTACTTC.